A selection of T cell receptor beta chains follows, all from one sample in a study of blood T cell repertoires in COVID-19. Profiled with immunoSEQ multiplex PCR; TCRdb holds only in-frame clones, not every one. This repertoire shows fewer than 250,000 clones, roughly 79% found once; its top ten account for under 2%. The sequencing sample was made of peripheral blood. The receptors were gathered from a woman of 80 years or more with acute or convalescent COVID-19. The CDR3 runs from the conserved cysteine through the conserved F or W. Each record gives: clone size, CDR3 length, V gene, J gene, D gene, CDR3 protein, CDR3 DNA. D genes are given only for firm matches. Only part of the rows carry a size: once, few, many, or a class if the clone is expanded.

abundance: -
len: 13
v_gene: TRBV2
j_gene: TRBJ1-1
d_gene: -
CDR3aa: CASSRQVNTEAFF
CDR3nt: TGTGCCAGCAGTCGACAGGTGAACACTGAAGCTTTCTTT

abundance: -
len: 15
v_gene: TRBV6-2/TRBV6-3
j_gene: TRBJ1-5
d_gene: -
CDR3aa: CASSYRQGFNQPQHF
CDR3nt: TGTGCCAGCAGTTACCGGCAGGGGTTTAATCAGCCCCAGCATTTT

abundance: -
len: 18
v_gene: TRBV13
j_gene: TRBJ1-2
d_gene: TRBD1
CDR3aa: CASSARQGLSYGDYGYTF
CDR3nt: TGTGCCAGCAGCGCCCGACAGGGTTTAAGTTATGGTGACTATGGCTACACCTTC

abundance: -
len: 14
v_gene: TRBV6-5
j_gene: TRBJ1-5
d_gene: TRBD1
CDR3aa: CASRRTGGNQPQHF
CDR3nt: TGTGCCAGCAGAAGGACAGGGGGTAATCAGCCCCAGCATTTT

abundance: -
len: 14
v_gene: TRBV27
j_gene: TRBJ1-2
d_gene: -
CDR3aa: CASSPGGSRYGYTF
CDR3nt: TGTGCCAGCAGTCCCGGGGGTAGTCGCTATGGCTACACCTTC

abundance: -
len: 15
v_gene: TRBV6-5
j_gene: TRBJ1-5
d_gene: -
CDR3aa: CASRPGHNSNQPQHF
CDR3nt: TGTGCCAGCAGACCGGGACATAATAGCAATCAGCCCCAGCATTTT

abundance: -
len: 15
v_gene: TRBV11-2
j_gene: TRBJ2-7
d_gene: -
CDR3aa: CASSTTDSFSYEQYF
CDR3nt: TGTGCCAGCAGCACCACGGACTCCTTCTCCTACGAGCAGTACTTC

abundance: -
len: 12
v_gene: TRBV11-2
j_gene: TRBJ2-3
d_gene: -
CDR3aa: CASSSGGDTQYF
CDR3nt: TGTGCCAGCAGCTCCGGAGGAGATACGCAGTATTTT

abundance: -
len: 15
v_gene: TRBV9
j_gene: TRBJ1-2
d_gene: TRBD1
CDR3aa: CASSSDRGINYGYTF
CDR3nt: TGTGCCAGCAGCTCGGACAGGGGGATTAACTATGGCTACACCTTC

abundance: few
len: 13
v_gene: TRBV15
j_gene: TRBJ1-4
d_gene: -
CDR3aa: CATSRDWAAPGFF
CDR3nt: TGTGCCACCAGCAGAGATTGGGCTGCCCCTGGGTTTTTT

abundance: -
len: 16
v_gene: TRBV15
j_gene: TRBJ1-5
d_gene: TRBD1
CDR3aa: CATSRSGTASNQPQHF
CDR3nt: TGTGCCACCAGCAGGTCCGGGACAGCTAGCAATCAGCCCCAGCATTTT

abundance: -
len: 17
v_gene: TRBV28
j_gene: TRBJ2-7
d_gene: TRBD2
CDR3aa: CASSLAFSGTRGYEQYF
CDR3nt: TGTGCCAGCAGTTTAGCGTTTTCTGGGACTAGAGGTTACGAGCAGTACTTC

abundance: -
len: 15
v_gene: TRBV10-3
j_gene: TRBJ2-3
d_gene: -
CDR3aa: CAISESGGPTDTQYF
CDR3nt: TGTGCCATCAGTGAGTCTGGTGGGCCCACAGATACGCAGTATTTT

abundance: -
len: 16
v_gene: TRBV5-1
j_gene: TRBJ2-1
d_gene: -
CDR3aa: CASSLGGPTQANEQFF
CDR3nt: TGCGCCAGCAGCTTGGGTGGGCCGACCCAGGCCAATGAGCAGTTCTTC

abundance: -
len: 13
v_gene: TRBV28
j_gene: TRBJ2-7
d_gene: -
CDR3aa: CASSSAGLGEQYF
CDR3nt: TGTGCCAGCAGTTCGGCAGGGCTAGGGGAGCAGTACTTC

abundance: -
len: 17
v_gene: TRBV11-2
j_gene: TRBJ1-5
d_gene: TRBD1
CDR3aa: CASSMRQGVGSNQPQHF
CDR3nt: TGTGCCAGCAGCATGAGACAGGGAGTAGGTAGCAATCAGCCCCAGCATTTT

abundance: -
len: 14
v_gene: TRBV20-1
j_gene: TRBJ1-2
d_gene: TRBD1
CDR3aa: CSASGTDYYYGYTF
CDR3nt: TGCAGTGCTAGTGGGACAGACTATTACTATGGCTACACCTTC

abundance: -
len: 15
v_gene: TRBV5-4
j_gene: TRBJ2-3
d_gene: TRBD1
CDR3aa: CASSTGQGRTDTQYF
CDR3nt: TGTGCCAGCAGCACGGGACAGGGTCGCACAGATACGCAGTATTTT

abundance: -
len: 15
v_gene: TRBV28
j_gene: TRBJ1-5
d_gene: -
CDR3aa: CASSRGARGNQPQHF
CDR3nt: TGTGCCAGCAGTCGTGGGGCCCGGGGCAATCAGCCCCAGCATTTT

abundance: -
len: 13
v_gene: TRBV12-3/TRBV12-4
j_gene: TRBJ1-1
d_gene: -
CDR3aa: CASSRSQNTEAFF
CDR3nt: TGTGCCAGCAGCCGTAGCCAGAACACTGAAGCTTTCTTT

abundance: -
len: 16
v_gene: TRBV3-1/TRBV3-2
j_gene: TRBJ2-5
d_gene: TRBD2
CDR3aa: CASSQGLAGIGETQYF
CDR3nt: TGTGCCAGCAGCCAGGGACTAGCGGGGATTGGGGAGACCCAGTACTTC

abundance: -
len: 16
v_gene: TRBV10-3
j_gene: TRBJ1-5
d_gene: TRBD1
CDR3aa: CAISENDRGNYQPQHF
CDR3nt: TGTGCCATCAGTGAAAATGACAGGGGCAATTATCAGCCCCAGCATTTT

abundance: few
len: 18
v_gene: TRBV15
j_gene: TRBJ1-5
d_gene: TRBD1
CDR3aa: CATSKTGTGPLRDQPQHF
CDR3nt: TGTGCCACCAGCAAAACCGGGACAGGTCCCTTGAGGGATCAGCCCCAGCATTTT

abundance: -
len: 15
v_gene: TRBV13
j_gene: TRBJ1-1
d_gene: -
CDR3aa: CASSVGLRRGTEAFF
CDR3nt: TGTGCCAGCAGCGTCGGACTCCGTCGGGGCACTGAAGCTTTCTTT

abundance: -
len: 14
v_gene: TRBV2
j_gene: TRBJ2-5
d_gene: -
CDR3aa: CASSPLGVSKTQYF
CDR3nt: TGTGCCAGCAGTCCCCTCGGGGTGTCCAAGACCCAGTACTTC

abundance: -
len: 13
v_gene: TRBV6-5
j_gene: TRBJ1-2
d_gene: -
CDR3aa: CASRIRANYGYTF
CDR3nt: TGTGCCAGCAGGATCAGGGCTAACTATGGCTACACCTTC

abundance: few
len: 15
v_gene: TRBV12-2
j_gene: TRBJ1-5
d_gene: -
CDR3aa: CASRLEGQGNQPQHF
CDR3nt: TGTGCAAGTCGCTTAGAAGGACAGGGTAATCAGCCCCAGCATTTT

abundance: -
len: 12
v_gene: TRBV30
j_gene: TRBJ2-7
d_gene: -
CDR3aa: CAWSVVGYEQYF
CDR3nt: TGTGCCTGGAGTGTAGTCGGTTACGAGCAGTACTTC

abundance: -
len: 14
v_gene: TRBV4-3
j_gene: TRBJ1-1
d_gene: -
CDR3aa: CASSQGHRNTEAFF
CDR3nt: TGCGCCAGCAGCCAAGGGCACAGGAACACTGAAGCTTTCTTT

abundance: -
len: 14
v_gene: TRBV19
j_gene: TRBJ1-2
d_gene: -
CDR3aa: CASSRRGLNYGYTF
CDR3nt: TGTGCCAGTAGCCGCAGGGGTCTTAACTATGGCTACACCTTC

abundance: -
len: 13
v_gene: TRBV5-4
j_gene: TRBJ1-4
d_gene: -
CDR3aa: CASNLAGDEKLFF
CDR3nt: TGTGCCAGCAACCTAGCCGGGGATGAAAAACTGTTTTTT

abundance: -
len: 16
v_gene: TRBV9
j_gene: TRBJ1-1
d_gene: TRBD1
CDR3aa: CASSSTGGELNTEAFF
CDR3nt: TGTGCCAGCAGCTCGACAGGGGGCGAATTGAACACTGAAGCTTTCTTT

abundance: -
len: 14
v_gene: TRBV2
j_gene: TRBJ2-7
d_gene: -
CDR3aa: CASTARVSVDEQYF
CDR3nt: TGTGCCAGCACGGCCAGGGTATCCGTCGACGAGCAGTACTTC

abundance: -
len: 15
v_gene: TRBV6-1
j_gene: TRBJ2-1
d_gene: TRBD2
CDR3aa: CASSENLAGGREQFF
CDR3nt: TGTGCCAGCAGTGAAAATCTAGCGGGAGGTAGGGAGCAGTTCTTC

abundance: -
len: 13
v_gene: TRBV12-3/TRBV12-4
j_gene: TRBJ1-5
d_gene: TRBD1
CDR3aa: CASSSNRGQPQHF
CDR3nt: TGTGCCAGCAGTTCCAACAGGGGGCAGCCCCAGCATTTT

abundance: once
len: 18
v_gene: TRBV5-6
j_gene: TRBJ2-2
d_gene: TRBD2
CDR3aa: CASSPGLAGSLDTGELFF
CDR3nt: TGTGCCAGCAGCCCCGGACTAGCGGGGAGTCTGGACACCGGGGAGCTGTTTTTT

abundance: once
len: 12
v_gene: TRBV3-1/TRBV3-2
j_gene: TRBJ2-2
d_gene: -
CDR3aa: CASSPIGGELFF
CDR3nt: TGTGCCAGCAGCCCTATTGGCGGGGAGCTGTTTTTT